A selection of T cell receptor beta chains follows, all from one sample in a study of shared clonotypes between healthy human individuals. The repertoire was sequenced with immunoSEQ multiplex PCR; TCRdb's copy has only in-frame clones and lacks some. The sample holds about 480,000 clones, 75% to 85% seen once. Sequenced input: PBMCs. These receptors originate from a woman between 40 and 50 years old in good health. Some clones in this sample may be carry-over from other donors' samples. The CDR3 runs from the conserved cysteine through the conserved F or W. The D gene is left open where the match is weak. Clone size is stated in some rows and not others, as once, few, many or a class when expanded.

clone_size j_call d_call v_call cdr3_aa cdr3_nt
many TRBJ1-2 - TRBV7-2 CASSRDTQNYGYTF TGTGCCAGCAGCCGGGACACACAAAACTATGGCTACACCTTC
- TRBJ2-7 TRBD2 TRBV30 CAWRGGTSGNSYEQYF TGTGCCTGGAGGGGAGGGACTAGCGGGAATTCCTACGAGCAGTACTTC
- TRBJ2-7 - TRBV11-2 CASSVPGLTYEQYF TGTGCCAGCAGCGTACCGGGACTCACCTACGAGCAGTACTTC
- TRBJ2-2 - TRBV6-1 CASTQLVNTGELFF TGTGCCAGCACCCAACTAGTAAACACCGGGGAGCTGTTTTTT
- TRBJ2-5 TRBD1 TRBV7-9 CASSPTGVETQYF TGTGCCAGCAGCCCGACAGGGGTTGAGACCCAGTACTTC
- TRBJ2-3 - TRBV28 CASSSPTDTQYF TGTGCCAGCAGTTCGCCGACAGATACGCAGTATTTT
once TRBJ2-5 TRBD2 TRBV5-1 CASSSIAGDTQYF TGCGCCAGCAGCTCCATAGCGGGGGATACCCAGTACTTC
- TRBJ1-6 TRBD1 TRBV5-6 CASSLAGGLANSPLHF TGTGCCAGCAGCTTGGCAGGGGGCTTAGCCAATTCACCCCTCCACTTT
- TRBJ2-3 TRBD1 TRBV7-2 CASSTTGGLSDTQYF TGTGCCAGCAGTACTACAGGGGGCTTGTCAGATACGCAGTATTTT
- TRBJ2-5 TRBD2 TRBV2 CASSKGGRDRETQYF TGTGCCAGCTCAAAAGGCGGGAGGGATCGAGAGACCCAGTACTTC
- TRBJ2-2 TRBD1 TRBV6-4 CASRVHGQANTGELFF TGTGCCAGCCGTGTTCATGGACAGGCCAACACCGGGGAGCTGTTTTTT
- TRBJ2-7 TRBD2 TRBV29-1 CSVFTSGRTFYEQYF TGCAGCGTTTTTACTAGCGGGAGAACATTCTACGAGCAGTACTTC
- TRBJ2-1 - TRBV9 CASSVGTNYNEQFF TGTGCCAGCAGCGTAGGGACTAACTACAATGAGCAGTTCTTC
- TRBJ2-5 TRBD1 TRBV10-2 CASSDQGAEETQYF TGCGCCAGCAGTGACCAGGGGGCAGAAGAGACCCAGTACTTC
- TRBJ1-2 - TRBV2 CASSEARGARGYTF TGTGCCAGCAGTGAAGCACGGGGGGCTCGAGGCTACACCTTC
- TRBJ1-3 - TRBV7-9 CASSRSTVFSGNTIYF TGTGCCAGCAGCCGCTCCACAGTGTTCTCTGGAAACACCATATATTTT
- TRBJ2-1 - TRBV14 CASSQGQSYNEQFF TGTGCCAGCAGCCAAGGGCAGTCCTACAATGAGCAGTTCTTC
- TRBJ2-7 - TRBV5-1 CASSWDGSYEQYF TGCGCCAGCAGCTGGGACGGATCCTACGAGCAGTACTTC
- TRBJ2-1 TRBD1 TRBV7-3 CASSRDPGQGYNEQFF TGTGCCAGCAGCCGAGATCCGGGACAGGGGTACAATGAGCAGTTCTTC
- TRBJ2-3 - TRBV7-9 CASSWDWNTDTQYF TGTGCCAGCAGCTGGGACTGGAACACAGATACGCAGTATTTT
- TRBJ2-2 - TRBV30 CAWSPGPLGHGELFF TGTGCCTGGAGCCCGGGCCCCCTGGGCCACGGGGAGCTGTTTTTT
- TRBJ2-7 - TRBV5-1 CASSGGSYEQYF TGCGCCAGCAGCGGGGGCTCCTACGAGCAGTACTTC